The sequence of this T cell receptor (beta chain) was determined in a study of CD8+ T cells in alopecia areata. Sample treatment: oral pan-JAK inhibitor, 5-10 mg twice daily. cDNA serving as the sequencing template came from extracted, reverse transcribed RNA. TCRdb's copy holds only in-frame clones and misses some; the assay was immunoSEQ multiplex PCR. The profile shows nearly 200,000 clones, roughly 60% of them singletons. There are 13 residues in the CDR3. Trimming took off 2 bases at V and 2 bases at J, with 6 bases between the two ends. Germline CDR1 and CDR2: MNHEY and SVGAGI. Concerning this clone: Within the sample, other DNA sequences also encode this same CDR3.

The chain couples TRBV6-5 to TRBJ2-5; a possible D gene is TRBD2 (5 bases). This clonotype was sampled from a human donor with alopecia areata. Sequencing was performed on CD4+ T cells sorted from blood, taken at week 24, from a patient treated with tofacitinib. The CDR3 region is CASSYRGQETQYF. In DNA form, the CDR3 reads TGTGCCAGCAGTTACCGGGGTCAAGAGACCCAGTACTTC.